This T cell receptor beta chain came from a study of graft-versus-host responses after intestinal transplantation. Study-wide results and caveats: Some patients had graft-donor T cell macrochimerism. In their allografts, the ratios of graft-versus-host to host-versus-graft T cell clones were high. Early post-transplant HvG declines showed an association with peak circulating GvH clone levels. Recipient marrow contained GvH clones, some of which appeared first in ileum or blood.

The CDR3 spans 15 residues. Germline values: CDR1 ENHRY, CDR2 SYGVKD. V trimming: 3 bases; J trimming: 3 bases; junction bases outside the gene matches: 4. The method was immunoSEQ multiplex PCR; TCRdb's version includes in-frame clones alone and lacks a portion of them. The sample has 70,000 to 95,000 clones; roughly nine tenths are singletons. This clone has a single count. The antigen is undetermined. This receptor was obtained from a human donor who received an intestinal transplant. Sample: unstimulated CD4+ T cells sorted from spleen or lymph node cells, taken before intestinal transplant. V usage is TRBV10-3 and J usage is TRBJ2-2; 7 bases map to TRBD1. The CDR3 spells CAISDRQGDTGELFF. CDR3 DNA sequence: TGTGCCATCAGTGATCGGCAGGGGGACACCGGGGAGCTGTTTTTT.